These T cell receptor beta chains were read from a single sample in a study of CD8+ T cells in alopecia areata. The table came from immunoSEQ multiplex PCR; TCRdb's copy has only in-frame clones and leaves some out. The sample includes 100,000 to 150,000 clones, about 50% seen only once; the top ten take 10% to 13%. The sample taken for sequencing was NKG2D-low CD8+ T cells sorted from blood. Source of these receptors: a human donor with alopecia areata. Both conserved end residues are part of each CDR3. D genes are given only for firm matches. Where a row states a size, it is once, few, many or the class of an expanded clone; other rows omit it.

TRBD1 TRBJ2-7 - TRBV29-1 CSVEGQGSSHYEQYF TGCAGCGTTGAAGGACAGGGGAGTTCCCACTACGAGCAGTACTTC
TRBD1 TRBJ2-7 - TRBV29-1 CSVVTGGYEQYF TGCAGCGTTGTGACAGGGGGTTACGAGCAGTACTTC
- TRBJ2-1 - TRBV28 CASSLPGQSYNEQFF TGTGCCAGCAGTTTACCAGGACAGAGTTACAATGAGCAGTTCTTC
- TRBJ1-1 - TRBV6-5 CASSPVRGEAFF TGTGCCAGCAGCCCGGTTCGGGGAGAAGCTTTCTTT
- TRBJ2-2 few TRBV29-1 CSVTTENTGELFF TGCAGCGTCACGACAGAAAACACCGGGGAGCTGTTTTTT
- TRBJ2-3 - TRBV4-2 CASSPPSDTQYF TGTGCCAGCAGCCCGCCATCCGATACGCAGTATTTT
- TRBJ2-7 - TRBV29-1 CSVDPGDLSYEQYF TGCAGCGTTGACCCAGGGGACTTGAGCTACGAGCAGTACTTC
- TRBJ2-7 - TRBV29-1 CSVTGFSYEQYF TGCAGCGTAACAGGATTTTCCTACGAGCAGTACTTC
- TRBJ2-1 once TRBV13 CASSDVGEQFF TGTGCCAGCAGCGATGTCGGTGAGCAGTTCTTC
- TRBJ2-5 few TRBV11-2 CASSWGLGGETQYF TGTGCCAGCAGCTGGGGCCTAGGGGGAGAGACCCAGTACTTC
- TRBJ2-1 - TRBV30 CAWNLRVNSYNEQFF TGTGCCTGGAACCTGAGGGTAAATAGCTACAATGAGCAGTTCTTC
- TRBJ2-5 once TRBV28 CASSWGRVGETQYF TGTGCCAGCAGTTGGGGCCGAGTTGGAGAGACCCAGTACTTC
- TRBJ2-3 - TRBV4-1 CASSQTASTDTQYF TGCGCCAGCAGCCAGACCGCCAGCACAGATACGCAGTATTTT
- TRBJ2-7 - TRBV2 CASALPAGTSYEQYF TGTGCCAGCGCCCTCCCGGCGGGAACCTCCTACGAGCAGTACTTC
- TRBJ2-1 - TRBV25-1 CASSANEQFF TGTGCCAGCAGTGCTAATGAGCAGTTCTTC
TRBD2 TRBJ2-7 - TRBV7-2 CASTLTTSGSSEQYF TGTGCCAGCACCCTTACGACTAGCGGGAGTTCCGAGCAGTACTTC
- TRBJ2-1 - TRBV29-1 CSVEEGESSYNEQFF TGCAGCGTTGAAGAGGGGGAGAGCTCCTACAATGAGCAGTTCTTC
TRBD1 TRBJ2-3 - TRBV29-1 CSVKTGDRPDTQYF TGCAGCGTTAAGACAGGGGATCGCCCAGATACGCAGTATTTT
- TRBJ2-4 - TRBV4-3 CASSQGEENIQYF TGCGCCAGCAGCCAAGGGGAGGAAAACATTCAGTACTTC
TRBD1 TRBJ2-7 - TRBV28 CASSSKTGGYEQYF TGTGCCAGCAGTTCTAAGACAGGGGGCTACGAGCAGTACTTC
TRBD2 TRBJ2-3 - TRBV7-8 CASSSGREEITDTQYF TGTGCCAGCAGCTCCGGACGGGAGGAAATCACAGATACGCAGTATTTT
TRBD2 TRBJ2-1 - TRBV4-3 CASSYTSGEQFF TGCGCCAGCAGCTATACTAGCGGCGAGCAGTTCTTC
- TRBJ2-7 few TRBV11-2 CASLRSGRDEQYF TGTGCCAGCCTAAGGTCTGGGAGAGACGAGCAGTACTTC
- TRBJ2-1 - TRBV29-1 CSVVSRDGPHNEQFF TGCAGCGTTGTATCCCGGGACGGCCCCCACAATGAGCAGTTCTTC
- TRBJ2-5 - TRBV28 CASSSQETQYF TGTGCCAGCAGTTCACAAGAGACCCAGTACTTC
- TRBJ2-1 few TRBV29-1 CSVEGSGAFF TGCAGCGTTGAAGGATCAGGAGCGTTCTTC
- TRBJ2-1 few TRBV7-9 CASSLVQEAEQFF TGTGCCAGCAGCTTAGTCCAGGAGGCCGAGCAGTTCTTC
- TRBJ2-1 - TRBV5-6 CASSLGNEQFF TGTGCCAGCAGCCTAGGCAATGAGCAGTTCTTC
- TRBJ1-2 - TRBV29-1 CSVEMAHGHTF TGCAGCGTTGAAATGGCGCACGGCCACACCTTC
- TRBJ2-3 - TRBV6-6 CASLGGDTQYF TGTGCCAGCTTGGGGGGTGATACGCAGTATTTT
- TRBJ2-3 - TRBV30 CAREGATTDTQYF TGTGCCCGGGAGGGGGCGACCACAGATACGCAGTATTTT
- TRBJ1-2 - TRBV29-1 CSVEEAKRAGSGYTF TGCAGCGTTGAAGAAGCTAAAAGGGCAGGGTCTGGCTACACCTTC
TRBD2 TRBJ2-7 - TRBV2 CASPGGGMVYF TGTGCCAGCCCAGGCGGGGGAATGGTCTACTTC
TRBD1 TRBJ1-5 - TRBV29-1 CSRDRGRLNNQPQHF TGCAGCCGGGACAGGGGGCGCTTGAACAATCAGCCCCAGCATTTT
- TRBJ2-3 - TRBV29-1 CSVDYHTDTQYF TGCAGCGTTGACTATCACACAGATACGCAGTATTTT
- TRBJ2-7 - TRBV11-2 CASSLVLEQYF TGTGCCAGCAGCTTAGTTCTCGAGCAGTACTTC
TRBD1 TRBJ1-2 few TRBV29-1 CSVVTGGDYGYTF TGCAGCGTTGTCACAGGGGGCGACTATGGCTACACCTTC
- TRBJ2-3 few TRBV14 CASSSIGGTDTQYF TGTGCCAGCAGCAGCATAGGAGGGACAGATACGCAGTATTTT
- TRBJ2-5 - TRBV13 CASRLGGETQYF TGTGCCAGCAGACTAGGCGGAGAGACCCAGTACTTC
TRBD1 TRBJ2-7 - TRBV28 CASSVGQGNEQYF TGTGCCAGCAGTGTGGGACAGGGTAACGAGCAGTACTTC
- TRBJ1-2 - TRBV29-1 CSVVWGERMYTF TGCAGCGTTGTTTGGGGGGAAAGGATGTACACCTTC
- TRBJ2-5 - TRBV6-6 CASSYGTETQYF TGTGCCAGCAGTTACGGGACCGAGACCCAGTACTTC
- TRBJ2-5 - TRBV25-1 CASTCDRSSEETQYF TGTGCCAGCACGTGTGACCGAAGTAGTGAAGAGACCCAGTACTTC